The sequence of this TCR beta chain was determined in a study of blood T cells in healthy people across ages. Findings and limits, study-wide: Measured against age, TCR beta diversity per million T cells decreased in a roughly linear manner.

On this clonotype itself: No antigen is known for it. A junction end diverges from the germline sequence, so it may reflect a read error.

Using a J-beta primer mix together with a sample-barcoded 5' primer, a second PCR was run for roughly 6 to 11 cycles. TCRdb called the 5' RACE reads again in MiXCR, with one record for every CDR3 protein. The sample records hundreds of thousands of distinct CDR3 sequences, more than 25% being singletons. Per the germline V gene, CDR1 is LNHNV and CDR2 is YYDKDF (reference sequence). This CDR3 region has 16 residues. All donors came from Russia, were Caucasian and healthy, and spanned ages about 6 to 90. These data are also associated with another study on T cells of mothers and their children. This second report adds: Over 10 million reads per mother and about 3 million per child were obtained.

Material for sequencing was blood. This clonotype originated in a boy younger than 18 in good health. The V call is TRBV15, the J call TRBJ2-5; TRBD2 agrees at 8 bases. The last part of the DNA fits TRBJ2-1 better; the J call may be wrong. The CDR3 region has the DNA TGTGCCACCAGCAGCCGGGGGGGAAGGTCCTACGATGAGCAGTTCTTC. Amino acids: CATSSRGGRSYDEQFF.